The rows below give T cell receptor beta chains drawn from one sample of a study of early T cells in non-severe SARS-CoV-2 infection. A single record per CDR3 protein comes from TCRdb applying MiXCR to the 5' RACE reads. Counted here are fewer than 55,000 distinct CDR3 sequences, roughly 9.2% occurring once; the ten biggest clones make up approximately 4%. Sample: whole blood. These receptors were taken from an adult who was a healthcare worker with PCR-confirmed SARS-CoV-2 infection or an uninfected control (not recorded which). CDR3s include the opening cysteine and the closing phenylalanine or tryptophan. Each record gives: D gene, V gene, CDR3 length, clone size, J gene, CDR3 protein, CDR3 DNA. The D gene is left open where the match is weak. Clone size appears in some rows only: once, few, many, or a class for an expanded clone.

d_call: .
v_call: TRBV20-1
cdr3_length: 14
clone_size: many
j_call: TRBJ2-1
cdr3_aa: CSALQTFSEYEQFF
cdr3_nt: TGCAGTGCCCTGCAGACCTTTAGTGAGTATGAGCAGTTCTTC

d_call: TRBD2
v_call: TRBV30
cdr3_length: 20
clone_size: many
j_call: TRBJ2-1
cdr3_aa: CAWSVSVPLAGGLSYNEQFF
cdr3_nt: TGTGCCTGGAGTGTATCGGTCCCGCTAGCGGGGGGCCTCTCCTACAATGAGCAGTTCTTC

d_call: TRBD2
v_call: TRBV7-9
cdr3_length: 15
clone_size: .
j_call: TRBJ2-1
cdr3_aa: CASSLGSGGLDEQFF
cdr3_nt: TGTGCCAGCAGCTTAGGAAGCGGGGGCTTGGATGAGCAGTTCTTC

d_call: .
v_call: TRBV3-1
cdr3_length: 12
clone_size: many
j_call: TRBJ2-1
cdr3_aa: CASSQGFDEQFF
cdr3_nt: TGTGCCAGCAGCCAAGGTTTCGATGAGCAGTTCTTC

d_call: .
v_call: TRBV7-2
cdr3_length: 15
clone_size: many
j_call: TRBJ1-1
cdr3_aa: CASSLAIGLGSEAFF
cdr3_nt: TGTGCCAGCAGCTTAGCGATTGGTCTTGGGAGTGAAGCTTTCTTT

d_call: TRBD1
v_call: TRBV20-1
cdr3_length: 14
clone_size: .
j_call: TRBJ2-1
cdr3_aa: CSAFTGARVNEQFF
cdr3_nt: TGCAGTGCTTTTACAGGGGCTCGGGTCAATGAGCAGTTCTTC

d_call: .
v_call: TRBV27
cdr3_length: 13
clone_size: many
j_call: TRBJ2-7
cdr3_aa: CASSLAPTYEQYF
cdr3_nt: TGTGCCAGCAGCTTAGCCCCGACTTACGAGCAGTACTTC

d_call: TRBD1
v_call: TRBV28
cdr3_length: 15
clone_size: many
j_call: TRBJ2-1
cdr3_aa: CASSSPGQEYNEQFF
cdr3_nt: TGTGCCAGCAGTTCCCCGGGACAGGAGTACAATGAGCAGTTCTTC

d_call: TRBD2
v_call: TRBV27
cdr3_length: 15
clone_size: many
j_call: TRBJ2-5
cdr3_aa: CASSLSSGRAETQYF
cdr3_nt: TGTGCCAGCAGTTTATCTAGCGGGAGAGCCGAGACCCAGTACTTC

d_call: .
v_call: TRBV5-6
cdr3_length: 13
clone_size: many
j_call: TRBJ2-7
cdr3_aa: CASSLGESYEQYF
cdr3_nt: TGTGCCAGCAGCTTGGGGGAGTCCTACGAGCAGTACTTC

d_call: .
v_call: TRBV14
cdr3_length: 14
clone_size: .
j_call: TRBJ1-1
cdr3_aa: CASSLFHMNTEAFF
cdr3_nt: TGTGCCAGCAGCCTCTTCCATATGAACACTGAAGCTTTCTTT

d_call: .
v_call: TRBV7-3
cdr3_length: 13
clone_size: many
j_call: TRBJ2-5
cdr3_aa: CASSRGSGETQYF
cdr3_nt: TGTGCCAGCAGCCGAGGATCAGGGGAGACCCAGTACTTC

d_call: .
v_call: TRBV5-1
cdr3_length: 14
clone_size: few
j_call: TRBJ1-1
cdr3_aa: CASSLATGRTEAFF
cdr3_nt: TGCGCCAGCAGCTTGGCCACAGGGCGCACTGAAGCTTTCTTT

d_call: TRBD2
v_call: TRBV5-1
cdr3_length: 16
clone_size: few
j_call: TRBJ2-3
cdr3_aa: CASSLETSGYTDTQYF
cdr3_nt: TGCGCCAGCAGCTTGGAAACTAGCGGGTACACAGATACGCAGTATTTT

d_call: TRBD2
v_call: TRBV10-3
cdr3_length: 14
clone_size: many
j_call: TRBJ2-1
cdr3_aa: CAISKGLAGDEQFF
cdr3_nt: TGTGCCATCAGTAAGGGACTAGCGGGAGATGAGCAGTTCTTC

d_call: .
v_call: TRBV9
cdr3_length: 14
clone_size: many
j_call: TRBJ2-2
cdr3_aa: CASSVVGNTGELFF
cdr3_nt: TGTGCCAGCAGCGTAGTAGGGAACACCGGGGAGCTGTTTTTT

d_call: .
v_call: TRBV20-1
cdr3_length: 11
clone_size: .
j_call: TRBJ2-1
cdr3_aa: CSARVAREQFF
cdr3_nt: TGCAGTGCTAGAGTAGCTCGTGAGCAGTTCTTC

d_call: .
v_call: TRBV25-1
cdr3_length: 19
clone_size: .
j_call: TRBJ1-3
cdr3_aa: CASSEYASGDSMAGNTIYF
cdr3_nt: TGTGCCAGCAGTGAATACGCGTCAGGGGATTCTATGGCTGGAAACACCATATATTTT

d_call: .
v_call: TRBV6-2/TRBV6-3
cdr3_length: 14
clone_size: many
j_call: TRBJ1-4
cdr3_aa: CASSYRDTSEKLFF
cdr3_nt: TGTGCCAGCAGTTACCGGGACACCTCTGAAAAACTGTTTTTT

d_call: .
v_call: TRBV12-3/TRBV12-4
cdr3_length: 15
clone_size: many
j_call: TRBJ2-7
cdr3_aa: CASSSELASAYEQYF
cdr3_nt: TGTGCCAGCAGCTCGGAGCTAGCGAGTGCCTACGAGCAGTACTTC

d_call: TRBD2
v_call: TRBV29-1
cdr3_length: 19
clone_size: many
j_call: TRBJ2-1
cdr3_aa: CSVVSGLAGGPLTYNEQFF
cdr3_nt: TGCAGCGTTGTGTCGGGGCTAGCGGGAGGGCCACTTACCTACAATGAGCAGTTCTTC

d_call: TRBD1
v_call: TRBV7-2
cdr3_length: 14
clone_size: many
j_call: TRBJ2-2
cdr3_aa: CASSPDRSTGELFF
cdr3_nt: TGTGCCAGCAGCCCGGACAGGTCCACCGGGGAGCTGTTTTTT

d_call: .
v_call: TRBV18
cdr3_length: 13
clone_size: many
j_call: TRBJ2-7
cdr3_aa: CASSAQKTYEQYF
cdr3_nt: TGTGCCAGCTCAGCTCAGAAAACCTACGAGCAGTACTTC

d_call: .
v_call: TRBV2
cdr3_length: 12
clone_size: many
j_call: TRBJ1-4
cdr3_aa: CASQIGEEKLFF
cdr3_nt: TGTGCCAGCCAGATCGGGGAAGAAAAACTGTTTTTT

d_call: TRBD2
v_call: TRBV7-2
cdr3_length: 14
clone_size: many
j_call: TRBJ2-7
cdr3_aa: CASSLGGGTYEQYF
cdr3_nt: TGTGCCAGCAGCTTAGGCGGGGGTACGTACGAGCAGTACTTC

d_call: TRBD1
v_call: TRBV12-3/TRBV12-4
cdr3_length: 16
clone_size: many
j_call: TRBJ1-3
cdr3_aa: CASRPSDRGSGNTIYF
cdr3_nt: TGTGCCAGCAGACCAAGCGACAGGGGATCTGGAAACACCATATATTTT

d_call: .
v_call: TRBV10-1
cdr3_length: 14
clone_size: many
j_call: TRBJ1-2
cdr3_aa: CASSESGQPYGYTF
cdr3_nt: TGCGCCAGCAGTGAGTCGGGGCAGCCCTATGGCTACACCTTC

d_call: .
v_call: TRBV12-3/TRBV12-4
cdr3_length: 14
clone_size: many
j_call: TRBJ2-2
cdr3_aa: CASLRALITGELFF
cdr3_nt: TGTGCCAGCCTCCGGGCCCTTATCACCGGGGAGCTGTTTTTT

d_call: .
v_call: TRBV24-1
cdr3_length: 14
clone_size: many
j_call: TRBJ1-1
cdr3_aa: CATSESGPGFKAFF
cdr3_nt: TGTGCCACCAGTGAATCCGGGCCAGGTTTTAAAGCTTTCTTT

d_call: .
v_call: TRBV29-1
cdr3_length: 13
clone_size: many
j_call: TRBJ2-1
cdr3_aa: CSVGRETYNEQFF
cdr3_nt: TGCAGCGTTGGCAGGGAGACCTACAATGAGCAGTTCTTC

d_call: .
v_call: TRBV7-2
cdr3_length: 13
clone_size: many
j_call: TRBJ2-1
cdr3_aa: CASSYFLTPEQFF
cdr3_nt: TGTGCCAGCAGTTACTTTCTGACTCCCGAGCAGTTCTTC

d_call: TRBD2
v_call: TRBV11-2
cdr3_length: 16
clone_size: many
j_call: TRBJ2-2
cdr3_aa: CASSPRLAASTGELFF
cdr3_nt: TGTGCCAGCAGCCCCAGACTAGCGGCCAGCACCGGGGAGCTGTTTTTT